The next 9 T cell receptor beta chains were all read from a single sample in a study of blood T cell repertoires in COVID-19. Libraries were prepared by immunoSEQ multiplex PCR; TCRdb keeps only in-frame clonotypes and omits some of them. Of about 140,000 clones listed, over 75% are singletons. Sequencing was done on a sample of peripheral blood. The receptors were sampled from a human donor in a cohort sampled during active COVID-19.

The gene calls are TRBV5-5 and TRBJ1-2; TRBD1 aligns across 10 bases. J lost 4 bases, V lost 0 bases, and 9 bases had no gene match. The CDR3 is made up of 17 amino acids. Germline-derived CDR1 and CDR2 are SGHKS and YYEKEE (reference sequence). CDR3 bases: TGTGCCAGCAGCTTGGGACAGGGGGCACGATTATTCTATGGCTACACCTTC. Protein: CASSLGQGARLFYGYTF.

The chain carries TRBV19 and TRBJ2-1; the match to TRBD2 covers 9 bases. V lost 6 bases to trimming and J lost 6 bases; unmatched junction nucleotides: 9. Germline CDR1 is LNHDA and CDR2 is SQIVND (reference sequence). The CDR3 runs to 15 residues. The CDR3 sequence: CASRTSGRPTNEQFF. CDR3 bases: TGTGCCAGTAGAACAAGCGGGAGGCCGACCAATGAGCAGTTCTTC.

The rearrangement joins TRBV11-2 to TRBJ2-5; TRBD2 matches 9 bases. J was trimmed by 4 bases and V by 1 base; bases with no gene match: 1. This CDR3 is built from 14 residues. Germline CDR1 is SGHAT and CDR2 is FQNNGV. CDR3 region: CASSLVLAGETQYF. The CDR3 region has the DNA TGTGCCAGCAGCTTAGTACTAGCGGGAGAGACCCAGTACTTC.

The J gene is TRBJ2-1, the V gene TRBV21-1; the D call of TRBD1 is as the table states it, not checked on the DNA. TRBV21-1 is recorded as a pseudogene. The length of the CDR3 is 16 residues. The CDR3 DNA sequence: TGTGCCAGCAGCAATCAGGGATTTGGATCCTACAATGAGCAGTTCTTC. Translating it yields CASSNQGFGSYNEQFF.

The chain employs TRBV5-1 and TRBJ1-4; perhaps TRBD1 as D (5 bases). V lost 0 bases to trimming and J lost 2 bases, with 11 bases between them. CDR1 is SGHRS and CDR2 is YFSETQ in the germline V gene. CDR3 length: 16 amino acids. The chain's CDR3 is CASSLDVGQTNEKLFF. The CDR3 DNA follows: TGCGCCAGCAGCTTGGACGTGGGGCAGACTAATGAAAAACTGTTTTTT.

The chain is built from TRBV20-1 and TRBJ1-3; 8 nucleotides align to TRBD1. V trimming: 3 bases; J trimming: 6 bases; junction bases outside the gene matches: 10. Germline lookup yields CDR1 DFQATT and CDR2 SNEGSKA (reference sequence). The CDR3 runs 15 residues. CDR3 coding DNA: TGCAGTGCTAGTATCCGGGACAGGATCGCAAACACCATATATTTT. Protein: CSASIRDRIANTIYF.

The V and J genes are TRBV6-2 or TRBV6-3 and TRBJ2-7, with D tentatively TRBD2 (5 bases). CDR1 MNHEY and CDR2 SVGEGT come from the germline V gene. Trimming stripped 2 bases from V and 2 bases from J, with 10 bases between. The CDR3 extends over 14 amino acids. The CDR3 nucleotides read TGTGCCAGCAGTTACCCGGGAAGGACCTACGAGCAGTACTTC. It specifies CASSYPGRTYEQYF.

This chain links TRBV6-2 or TRBV6-3 with TRBJ2-7, with 12 bases aligning to TRBD2. Germline V gene sequence: CDR1 MNHEY, CDR2 SVGEGT. The CDR3 sequence is 16 residues long. With V trimmed by 0 bases and J by 3 bases, 3 bases remained unmatched. This CDR3 is CASSYSSLAGGYEQYF. Written as DNA, the CDR3 is TGTGCCAGCAGTTACTCATCACTAGCGGGAGGCTACGAGCAGTACTTC.

This clone was seen only a few times. CDR3 nucleotides: TGCGCCAGCAGCTTGGAGGACAGAAATAATTCACCCCTCCACTTT. Translated, it gives CASSLEDRNNSPLHF. The chain has TRBV5-1 and TRBJ1-6; TRBD1 is a possible D gene (6 bases). CDR1 and CDR2 from the germline V gene are SGHRS and YFSETQ. Trimming left V 0 bases short and J 5 bases short, with 9 bases between. The CDR3 extends over 15 amino acids.